This paragraph reports one T cell receptor beta chain. The germline V gene has CDR1 KGHSH and CDR2 LQKENI. V gave up 4 bases and J gave up 5 bases; unmatched junction bases: 8. CDR3 length equals 16 residues. These data belong to a study of shared clonotypes between healthy human individuals. The repertoire was sequenced with immunoSEQ multiplex PCR; TCRdb's copy has only in-frame clones and lacks some. Of about a million clones in the sample, about 75% were seen once. This clonotype was obtained from a man aged 18 to 29 in good health. The sequenced sample consisted of memory CD4+ T cells sorted from blood. Subset described: CD45RA-negative fraction. V gene TRBV18 combines with J gene TRBJ1-6; 7 positions match TRBD1. The CDR3 nucleotides read TGTGCCAGCTCACTCCGTGGGACAGCCGATAATTCACCCCTCCACTTT. The encoded protein is CASSLRGTADNSPLHF.